Presented here are 9 T cell receptor beta chains from one specimen sequenced in a study of breast tumors, draining lymph nodes, adjacent tissues. TCRdb itself ran the multiplex PCR reads through MiXCR, one entry per CDR3 protein. This table holds some 65,000 distinct CDR3 sequences, approximately 47% found once. Sequenced: breast tumor tissue. All receptors come from a female donor with breast cancer. Some clones in this sample may be carry-over from other donors' samples.

This clonotype appeared once. The chain carries TRBV6-6 and TRBJ2-2; possibly TRBD2 for D (6 bases). Germline CDR1 reads MNHNY; CDR2 reads SVGAGI (reference sequence). The ends were cut back, 7 bases at V and 2 bases at J, with 29 bases in the middle. The CDR3 contains 20 residues. The CDR3 protein is CASTAGSYSSDLENTGELFF. The CDR3 DNA is TGTGCCAGCACCGCGGGGAGTTACTCGTCCGATCTGGAAAACACCGGGGAGCTGTTTTTT.

This rearrangement joins TRBV7-9 to TRBJ2-1, with TRBD2 matching 11 bases. The junction had 9 bases not matched to a gene; V was cut back by 5 bases and J by 6 bases. The CDR3 consists of 16 residues. Germline-derived CDR1 and CDR2 are SEHNR and FQNEAQ (reference sequence). The chain's CDR3 is CASSPTTSGSFNEQFF. The CDR3 bases are TGTGCCAGCAGCCCTACAACTAGCGGGAGTTTCAATGAGCAGTTCTTC.

V and J are TRBV7-2 and TRBJ2-3; D may be TRBD1 (5 bases). The germline gives CDR1 SGHTA, CDR2 FQGNSA. Between the trimmed V and J ends, which lost 10 bases and 5 bases, there was a span of 16 bases. This CDR3 has 13 amino acids. The CDR3 is CATYRQGIDTQYF. The CDR3 DNA is TGTGCCACCTATAGGCAGGGAATAGATACGCAGTATTTT.

Written as DNA, the CDR3 is TGTGCCTGGGACGTTACAGGGGGCTTTGGAAACACCATATATTTT. Residues: CAWDVTGGFGNTIYF. The gene calls are TRBV30 and TRBJ1-3, with 9 positions matching TRBD1. Germline loops: CDR1 GTSNPN, CDR2 SVGIG (reference sequence). With V trimmed by 5 bases and J by 3 bases, 8 bases remained unmatched. This CDR3 region has 15 residues.

This clonotype was recorded many times. The V and J genes are TRBV24-1 and TRBJ1-2; no firm D call. The length of the CDR3 is 13 residues. Trimming took off 2 bases at V and 5 bases at J, with 8 bases between the two ends. The germline V gene encodes CDR1 KGHDR and CDR2 SFDVKD. CDR3 protein: CATSDSTRYGYTF. The CDR3 nucleotides are TGTGCCACCAGTGATTCTACCAGATATGGCTACACCTTC.

This clonotype was seen many times. The chain employs TRBV11-3 and TRBJ2-5; D gene ambiguous. The CDR3 totals 12 residues. The V gene lost 5 bases and the J gene lost 4 bases, with 8 bases spanning the gap. CDR1 and CDR2 from the germline V gene are SGHNT and YENEEA. The CDR3 DNA follows: TGTGCCAGCAGCCCCATCGGAGAGACCCAGTACTTC. It codes for CASSPIGETQYF.

This rearrangement joins TRBV11-2 to TRBJ1-4; D remains unclear. V was cut by 5 bases and J by 7 bases, with 14 bases left in between. The CDR3 sequence is 14 residues long. Germline CDR1 and CDR2: SGHAT and FQNNGV. For the CDR3, the DNA is TGTGCCAGCAGCCCCGAGGTAGCGGGTGAAAAACTGTTTTTT. It is translated as CASSPEVAGEKLFF.

This clonotype is a singleton in its sample. This chain connects TRBV12-3 or TRBV12-4 to TRBJ2-1; 9 bases align to TRBD2. J lost 6 bases, V lost 11 bases, and 17 bases had no gene match. CDR3 length equals 16 residues. CDR3 protein: CALEGPGGRVGNEQFF. DNA for the CDR3: TGTGCCTTAGAGGGCCCCGGCGGGAGGGTGGGCAATGAGCAGTTCTTC.

In the case of this clonotype: One junction end disagrees with the germline gene, perhaps due to a read error. The chain recombines TRBV2 with TRBJ2-6; the match to TRBD1 covers 10 bases. The CDR3 has 12 residues. CDR1 and CDR2 (germline): SNHLY, FYNNEI. CDR3 protein: CASRYDRGRMAF. CDR3 bases: TGTGCCAGCAGATACGACAGGGGGCGTATGGCTTTC.